This T cell receptor (beta chain) originates from a study of Ad26.COV2.S vaccination and SARS-CoV-2 variants (dated by TCRdb to the early 2020s). As for the study more broadly: Vaccine-arm donors were drawn from COV1001, a multicentre, randomized, double-blind, placebo-controlled phase I-IIa trial of Ad26.COV2.S in healthy adults. Throughout the experiments and outcome assessment, investigators stayed blinded to trial group allocation. Sequencing of the TCRbeta repertoire served to evaluate the specificity and breadth of SARS-CoV-2-reactive T cell receptors following Ad26.COV2.S vaccination. The TCR-sequenced set comprised approximately 32 samples: some 20 Ad26.COV2.S vaccine recipients, 5 placebo recipients and 8 SARS-CoV-2 convalescent individuals. Ad26.COV2.S was administered intramuscularly at a dose of 5x10^10 or 1x10^11 viral particles, either as one shot or as two shots given 56 days apart. Participants in the trial were split at random into five groups of five each, receiving low-dose or high-dose Ad26.COV2.S once or twice, or else placebo on both occasions. The paper's findings and limits, for the study overall: The study was not powered to compare responses between vaccine doses or regimens. Comparable non-spike TCR breadth was observed between vaccine and placebo recipients, consistent with only spike being contained in the vaccine. It was noted by the authors that total T cell responses may have been underestimated by the TCR breadth and depth analyses. Higher spike-specific TCR breadth was observed in Ad26.COV2.S recipients than in placebo recipients (P = 0.0014). Substantial breadth of spike-specific CD8+ and CD4+ T cell responses was reported after vaccination.

V gives up 4 bases and J gives up 3 bases, and the segment between their germline ends measures 13 bases. The germline V gene encodes CDR1 SGHDT and CDR2 YYEEEE. The CDR3 numbers 14 residues from cysteine through phenylalanine. Just the 42-base CDR3 DNA is kept, in frame starting at base 1. Details on this clone: Its antigen is not yet known. The record has no base qualities; no much larger clone is one base away.

TCRbeta CDR3 regions were sequenced with the immunoSEQ Assay. After extraction, genomic DNA underwent amplification by bias-controlled multiplex PCR, followed by high-throughput sequencing. Under the source paper's analysis protocol: To quantify the absolute abundance of every unique TCRbeta CDR3 region, sequences were collapsed and filtered. T cell fraction was estimated by normalizing TCRbeta template counts to usable DNA, which was measured by amplifying reference genes present in all nucleated cells. Repertoire TCRs were annotated as SARS-CoV-2-specific when V gene, CDR3 amino acid sequence and J gene were exactly matched to a known reactive TCR set. The reference SARS-CoV-2 TCR set was obtained from MIRA and was filtered for enrichment in COVID-19-positive ImmuneCODE repertoires, whereby public or cross-reactive TCRs were removed. Using the MIRA antigens, annotated TCRs were further analysed by specific ORF or by position within an ORF. Breadth was defined as annotated unique rearrangements over total unique productive rearrangements; depth was the summed frequency of those rearrangements. TCR breadth was compared between groups using two-sided Wilcoxon rank-sum tests. The clones in this table, taken by TCRdb from immuneACCESS, are in-frame only. Not every clone is retained; where verified, under half of the shortfall comes from an unresolved V gene, and the cause of the rest is unknown. The D gene and trimming were derived from the DNA, and the V and J assignments and clone size from that table. Present in this sample are some 250,000 clones, 85% to 90% of which were seen just once. The top ten clonotypes cover over 8.5% of the sample.

The intended sense of this specimen's treatment or condition label: around 19 received Ad26.COV2.S at low or high dose, single or two shots; about 5 received placebo; per-sample allocation not given. Repertoires of vaccine and placebo recipients were sequenced from samples collected on day 63 after the first injection. Between 29 July and 7 August 2020, Cohort 1b enrolled 20 to 30 adults aged 18-55 years at one site in Boston, USA. Ad26.COV2.S was a replication-incompetent adenovirus type 26 vector that expressed a prefusion-stabilized SARS-CoV-2 spike protein derived from the original Wuhan strain.

The starting material was peripheral blood, obtained in a trial of Ad26.COV2.S vaccine versus placebo. Recombination joined TRBV5-6 with TRBJ1-2; the D gene assignment is ambiguous. This TCR was recovered from a person between 18 and 65 years old who received the Ad26.COV2.S COVID-19 vaccine or a placebo. The CDR3 here reads CASSRDLGDYGYTF. The nucleotides are TGTGCCAGCAGCCGGGATCTAGGAGACTATGGCTACACCTTC.